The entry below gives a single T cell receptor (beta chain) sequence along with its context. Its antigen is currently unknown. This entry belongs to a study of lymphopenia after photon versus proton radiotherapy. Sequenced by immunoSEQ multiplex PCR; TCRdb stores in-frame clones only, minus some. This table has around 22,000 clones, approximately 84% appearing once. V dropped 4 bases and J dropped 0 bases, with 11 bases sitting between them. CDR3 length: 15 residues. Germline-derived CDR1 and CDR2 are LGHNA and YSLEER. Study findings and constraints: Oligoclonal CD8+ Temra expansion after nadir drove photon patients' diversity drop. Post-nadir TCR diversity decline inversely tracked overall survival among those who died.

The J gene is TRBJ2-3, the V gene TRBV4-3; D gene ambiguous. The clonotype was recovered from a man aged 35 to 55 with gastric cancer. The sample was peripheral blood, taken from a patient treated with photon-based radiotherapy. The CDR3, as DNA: TGCGCCAGCAGCCCGACACCTACTAGCACAGATACGCAGTATTTT. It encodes CASSPTPTSTDTQYF.